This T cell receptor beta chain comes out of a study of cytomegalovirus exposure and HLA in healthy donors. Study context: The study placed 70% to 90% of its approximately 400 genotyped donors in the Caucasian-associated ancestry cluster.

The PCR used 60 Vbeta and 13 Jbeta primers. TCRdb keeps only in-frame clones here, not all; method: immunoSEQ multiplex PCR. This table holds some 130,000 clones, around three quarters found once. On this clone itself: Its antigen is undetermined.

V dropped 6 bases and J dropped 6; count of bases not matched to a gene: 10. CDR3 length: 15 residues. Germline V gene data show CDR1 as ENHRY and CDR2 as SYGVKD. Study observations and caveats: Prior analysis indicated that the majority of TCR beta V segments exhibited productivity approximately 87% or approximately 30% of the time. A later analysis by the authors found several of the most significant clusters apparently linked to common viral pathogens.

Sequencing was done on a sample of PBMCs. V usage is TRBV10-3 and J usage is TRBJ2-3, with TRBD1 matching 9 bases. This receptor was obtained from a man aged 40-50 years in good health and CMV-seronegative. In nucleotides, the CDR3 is TGTGCCATCAGAGCGCGACAGGGGGGACCTGATACGCAGTATTTT. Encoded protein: CAIRARQGGPDTQYF.